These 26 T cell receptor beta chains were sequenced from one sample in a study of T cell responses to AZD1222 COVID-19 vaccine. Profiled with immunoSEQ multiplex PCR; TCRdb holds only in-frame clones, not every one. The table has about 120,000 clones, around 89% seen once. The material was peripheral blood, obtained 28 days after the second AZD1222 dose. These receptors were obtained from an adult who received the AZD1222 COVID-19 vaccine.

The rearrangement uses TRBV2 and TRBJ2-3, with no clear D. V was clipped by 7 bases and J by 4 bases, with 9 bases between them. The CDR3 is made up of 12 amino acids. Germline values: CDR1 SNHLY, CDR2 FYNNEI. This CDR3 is CASKRVSDTQYF. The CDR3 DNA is TGTGCCAGCAAAAGGGTTTCAGATACGCAGTATTTT. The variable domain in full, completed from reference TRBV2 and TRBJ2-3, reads EPEVTQTPSHQVTQMGQEVILRCVPISNHLYFYWYRQILGQKVEFLVSFYNNEISEKSEIFDDQFSVERPDGSNFTLKIRSTKLEDSAMYFCASKRVSDTQYFGPGTRLTVL.

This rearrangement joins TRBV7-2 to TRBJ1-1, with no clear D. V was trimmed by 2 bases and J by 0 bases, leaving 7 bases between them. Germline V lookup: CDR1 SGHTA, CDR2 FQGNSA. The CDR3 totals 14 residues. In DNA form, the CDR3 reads TGTGCCAGCAGCTTAACGGACCTGAACACTGAAGCTTTCTTT. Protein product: CASSLTDLNTEAFF.

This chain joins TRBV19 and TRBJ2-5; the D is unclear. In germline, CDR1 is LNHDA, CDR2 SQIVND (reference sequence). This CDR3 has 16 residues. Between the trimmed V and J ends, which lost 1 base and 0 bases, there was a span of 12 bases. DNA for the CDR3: TGTGCCAGTAGTATAGTTGGCGAAATCGACCAAGAGACCCAGTACTTC. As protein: CASSIVGEIDQETQYF.

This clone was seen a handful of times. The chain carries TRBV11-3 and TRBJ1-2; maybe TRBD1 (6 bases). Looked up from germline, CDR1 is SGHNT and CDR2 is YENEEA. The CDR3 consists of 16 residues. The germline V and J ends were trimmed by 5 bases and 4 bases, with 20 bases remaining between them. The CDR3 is CASSPGGPAIRYGYTF. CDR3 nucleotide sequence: TGTGCCAGCAGCCCCGGGGGCCCTGCTATCCGCTATGGCTACACCTTC. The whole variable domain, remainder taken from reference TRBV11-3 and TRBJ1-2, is EAGVVQSPRYKIIEKKQPVAFWCNPISGHNTLYWYLQNLGQGPELLIRYENEEAVDDSQLPKDRFSAERLKGVDSTLKIQPAELGDSAVYLCASSPGGPAIRYGYTFGSGTRLTVV.

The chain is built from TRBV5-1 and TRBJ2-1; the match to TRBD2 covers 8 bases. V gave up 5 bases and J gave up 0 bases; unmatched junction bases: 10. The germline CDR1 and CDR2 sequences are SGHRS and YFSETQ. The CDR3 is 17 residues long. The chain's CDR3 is CASSQKAGDLSYNEQFF. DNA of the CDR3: TGCGCCAGCAGTCAAAAAGCGGGGGACCTCTCCTACAATGAGCAGTTCTTC.

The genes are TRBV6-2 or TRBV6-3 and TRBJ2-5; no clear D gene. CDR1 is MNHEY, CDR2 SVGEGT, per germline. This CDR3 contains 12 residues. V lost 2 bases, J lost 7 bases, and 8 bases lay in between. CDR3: CASSYPPGTQYF. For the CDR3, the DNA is TGTGCCAGCAGTTACCCCCCAGGGACCCAGTACTTC.

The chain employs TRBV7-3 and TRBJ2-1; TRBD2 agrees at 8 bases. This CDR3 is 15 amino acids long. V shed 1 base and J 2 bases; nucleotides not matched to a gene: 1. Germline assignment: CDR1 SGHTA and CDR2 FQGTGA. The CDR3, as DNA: TGTGCCAGCAGCTTAATGGGACTAGCCTACAATGAGCAGTTCTTC. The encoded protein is CASSLMGLAYNEQFF.

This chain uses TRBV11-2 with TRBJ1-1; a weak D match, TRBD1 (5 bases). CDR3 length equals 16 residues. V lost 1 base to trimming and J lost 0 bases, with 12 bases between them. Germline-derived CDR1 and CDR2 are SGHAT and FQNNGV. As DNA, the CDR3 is TGTGCCAGCAGCTTAGCGGGCCAGGGACTGAACACTGAAGCTTTCTTT. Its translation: CASSLAGQGLNTEAFF.

The CDR3 sequence: CASSLKGGRTEAFF. CDR3 DNA sequence: TGTGCCAGCAGCCTAAAAGGAGGACGAACCGAAGCTTTCTTT. The chain links TRBV7-9 to TRBJ1-1; D is undetermined. CDR1 is SEHNR, CDR2 FQNEAQ, per germline (reference sequence). V was trimmed by 5 bases and J by 8 bases, leaving 18 bases between them. This CDR3 comprises 14 residues.

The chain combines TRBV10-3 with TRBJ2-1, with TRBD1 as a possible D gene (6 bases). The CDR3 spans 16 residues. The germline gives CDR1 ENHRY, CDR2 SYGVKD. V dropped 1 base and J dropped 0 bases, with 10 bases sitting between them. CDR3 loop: CAISEFTGSSYNEQFF. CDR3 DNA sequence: TGTGCCATCAGTGAGTTTACAGGGAGCTCCTACAATGAGCAGTTCTTC.

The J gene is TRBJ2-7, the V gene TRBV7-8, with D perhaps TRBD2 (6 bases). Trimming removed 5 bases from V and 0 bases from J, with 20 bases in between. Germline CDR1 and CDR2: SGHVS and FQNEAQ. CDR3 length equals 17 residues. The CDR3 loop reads CASSPTLGGLISYEQYF. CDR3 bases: TGTGCCAGCAGCCCTACTTTGGGGGGTCTTATCTCCTACGAGCAGTACTTC.

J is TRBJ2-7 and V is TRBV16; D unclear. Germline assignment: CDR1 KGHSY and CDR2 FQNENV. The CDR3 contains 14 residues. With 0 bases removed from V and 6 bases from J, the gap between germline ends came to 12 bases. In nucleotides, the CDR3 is TGTGCCAGCAGCCAATCTCGTGTAGCCAGCGAGCAGTACTTC. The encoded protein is CASSQSRVASEQYF.

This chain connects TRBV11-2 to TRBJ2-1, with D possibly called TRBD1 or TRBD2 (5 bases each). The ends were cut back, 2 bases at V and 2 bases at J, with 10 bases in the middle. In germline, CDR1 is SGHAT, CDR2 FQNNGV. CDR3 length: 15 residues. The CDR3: CASSLTGQPYNEQFF. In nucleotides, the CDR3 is TGTGCCAGCAGCTTAACGGGGCAACCCTACAATGAGCAGTTCTTC.

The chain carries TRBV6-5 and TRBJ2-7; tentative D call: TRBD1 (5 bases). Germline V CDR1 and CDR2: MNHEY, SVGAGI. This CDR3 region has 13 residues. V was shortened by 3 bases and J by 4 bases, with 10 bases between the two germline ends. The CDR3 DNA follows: TGTGCCAGCAGTTATTTGAACAGGTACGAGCAGTACTTC. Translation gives CASSYLNRYEQYF.

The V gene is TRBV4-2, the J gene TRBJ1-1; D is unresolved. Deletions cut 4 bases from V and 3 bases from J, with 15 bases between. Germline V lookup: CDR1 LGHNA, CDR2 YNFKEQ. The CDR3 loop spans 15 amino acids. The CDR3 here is CASSPRAGEDTEAFF. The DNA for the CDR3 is TGTGCCAGCAGCCCCCGGGCCGGGGAGGACACTGAAGCTTTCTTT.

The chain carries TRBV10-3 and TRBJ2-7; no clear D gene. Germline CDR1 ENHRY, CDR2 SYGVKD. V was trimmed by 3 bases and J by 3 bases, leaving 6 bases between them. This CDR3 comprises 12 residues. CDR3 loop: CAISDSYYEQYF. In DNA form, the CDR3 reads TGTGCCATCAGTGACTCATACTACGAGCAGTACTTC.

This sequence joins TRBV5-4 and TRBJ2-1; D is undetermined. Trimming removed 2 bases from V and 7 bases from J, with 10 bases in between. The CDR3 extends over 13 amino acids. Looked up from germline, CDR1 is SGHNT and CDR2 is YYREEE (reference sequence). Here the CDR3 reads CASSLAQRNEQFF. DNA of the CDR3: TGTGCCAGCAGCTTAGCCCAACGAAATGAGCAGTTCTTC.

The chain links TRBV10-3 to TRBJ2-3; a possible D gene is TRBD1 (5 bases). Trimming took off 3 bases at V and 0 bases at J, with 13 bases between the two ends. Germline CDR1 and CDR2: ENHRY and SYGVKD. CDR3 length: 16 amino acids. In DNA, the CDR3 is TGTGCCATCAGTGAAGGGTTGGCAGGGAGCACAGATACGCAGTATTTT. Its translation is CAISEGLAGSTDTQYF.

CDR3 sequence reads: CASSLAAGITGELFF. In nucleotides, the CDR3 is TGCGCCAGCAGCTTGGCAGCGGGAATCACCGGGGAGCTGTTTTTT. The chain recombines TRBV5-1 with TRBJ2-2; TRBD2 aligns across 7 bases. From germline, CDR1 is SGHRS and CDR2 YFSETQ. V was clipped by 0 bases and J by 4 bases; unmatched bases: 3. The CDR3 has 15 amino acids.

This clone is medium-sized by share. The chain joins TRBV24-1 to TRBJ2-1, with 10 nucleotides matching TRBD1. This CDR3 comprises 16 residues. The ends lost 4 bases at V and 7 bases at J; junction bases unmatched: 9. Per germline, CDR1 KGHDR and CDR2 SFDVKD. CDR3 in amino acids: CATSEAGTGVGNEQFF. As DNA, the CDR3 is TGTGCCACCAGTGAAGCCGGGACAGGGGTTGGGAATGAGCAGTTCTTC.

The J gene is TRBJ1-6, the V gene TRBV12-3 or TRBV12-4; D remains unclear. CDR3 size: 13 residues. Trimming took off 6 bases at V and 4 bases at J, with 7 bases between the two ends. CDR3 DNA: TGTGCCAGCAGAAGGACTTATAATTCACCCCTCCACTTT. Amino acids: CASRRTYNSPLHF.

CDR3 region: CASSPFSGQGWQPQHF. In DNA form, the CDR3 reads TGTGCCAGCAGCCCATTCTCCGGACAGGGGTGGCAGCCCCAGCATTTT. V is TRBV11-2 and J is TRBJ1-5; TRBD1 aligns across 9 bases. The CDR3 runs to 16 residues. After removal of 5 bases from V and 7 bases from J, the junction contained 12 bases not matched to a gene. CDR1 and CDR2 (germline): SGHAT, FQNNGV.

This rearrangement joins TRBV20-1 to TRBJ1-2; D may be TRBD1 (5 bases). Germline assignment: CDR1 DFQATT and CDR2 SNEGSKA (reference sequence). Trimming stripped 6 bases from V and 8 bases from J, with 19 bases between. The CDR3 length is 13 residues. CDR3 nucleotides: TGCAGTGCCAGTAGAACCGGGGGGGAGGGCTACACCTTC. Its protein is CSASRTGGEGYTF.

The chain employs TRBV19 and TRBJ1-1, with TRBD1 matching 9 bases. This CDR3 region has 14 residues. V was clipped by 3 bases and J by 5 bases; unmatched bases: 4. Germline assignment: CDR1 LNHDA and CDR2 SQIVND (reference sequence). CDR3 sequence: CASSIVTGGTEAFF. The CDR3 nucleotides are TGTGCCAGTAGTATCGTGACAGGGGGGACTGAAGCTTTCTTT.

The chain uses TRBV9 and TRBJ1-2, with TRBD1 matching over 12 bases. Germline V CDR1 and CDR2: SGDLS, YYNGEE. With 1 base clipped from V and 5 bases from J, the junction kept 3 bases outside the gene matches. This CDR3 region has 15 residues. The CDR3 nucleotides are TGTGCCAGCAGCGTAAAGGGACAGGGGGCATATGGCTACACCTTC. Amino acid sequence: CASSVKGQGAYGYTF.

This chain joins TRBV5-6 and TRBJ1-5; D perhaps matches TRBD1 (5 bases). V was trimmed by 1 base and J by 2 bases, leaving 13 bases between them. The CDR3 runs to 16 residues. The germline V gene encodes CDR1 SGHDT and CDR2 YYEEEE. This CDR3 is CASSLLGGAGNQPQHF. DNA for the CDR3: TGTGCCAGCAGCTTGCTAGGAGGGGCCGGCAATCAGCCCCAGCATTTT.